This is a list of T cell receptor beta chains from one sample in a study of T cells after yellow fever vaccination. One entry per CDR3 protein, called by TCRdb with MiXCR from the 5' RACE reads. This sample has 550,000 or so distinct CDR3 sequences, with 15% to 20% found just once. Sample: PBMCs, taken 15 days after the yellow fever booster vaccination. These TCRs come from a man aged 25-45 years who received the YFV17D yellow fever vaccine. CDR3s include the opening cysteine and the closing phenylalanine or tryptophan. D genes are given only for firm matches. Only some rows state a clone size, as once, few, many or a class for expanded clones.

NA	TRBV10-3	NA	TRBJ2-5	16	CAISESQSGLQETQYF	TGTGCCATCAGTGAGTCGCAAAGCGGACTCCAAGAGACCCAGTACTTC
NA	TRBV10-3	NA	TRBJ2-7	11	CATRESYEQYF	TGTGCCACCAGGGAGTCCTACGAGCAGTACTTC
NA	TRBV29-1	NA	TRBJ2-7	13	CSVQSGSSYEQYF	TGCAGCGTCCAAAGCGGAAGCTCCTACGAGCAGTACTTC
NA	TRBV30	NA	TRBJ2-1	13	CAWTPRESNEQFF	TGTGCCTGGACGCCCCGAGAGAGCAATGAGCAGTTCTTC
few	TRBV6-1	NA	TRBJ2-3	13	CASRPVRGDTQYF	TGTGCCAGCAGGCCTGTTCGTGGAGATACGCAGTATTTT
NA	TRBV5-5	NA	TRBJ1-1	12	CASSLEGLEAFF	TGTGCCAGCAGCTTGGAAGGACTAGAAGCTTTCTTT
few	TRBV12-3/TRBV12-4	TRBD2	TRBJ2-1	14	CASSSPGGVSEQFF	TGTGCCAGCAGTTCCCCCGGGGGGGTCAGTGAGCAGTTCTTC
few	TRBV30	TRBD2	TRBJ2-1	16	CAWSRLAGVSYNEQFF	TGTGCCTGGAGTCGTCTGGCGGGGGTCTCCTACAATGAGCAGTTCTTC
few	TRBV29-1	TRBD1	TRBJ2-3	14	CSADLGTGDNTQYF	TGCAGCGCAGACCTCGGGACAGGGGACAATACGCAGTATTTT
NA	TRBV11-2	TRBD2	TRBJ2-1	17	CASGHRLAGGRGSEQFF	TGTGCCAGCGGACATAGACTAGCGGGAGGCCGGGGGAGTGAGCAGTTCTTC
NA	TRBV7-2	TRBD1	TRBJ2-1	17	CASSLPPGGVVGNEQFF	TGTGCCAGCAGCCTACCCCCAGGGGGCGTGGTGGGCAATGAGCAGTTCTTC
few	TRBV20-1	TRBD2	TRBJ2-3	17	CSARDPSGRADTDTQYF	TGCAGTGCTAGAGATCCCAGCGGGAGGGCCGACACAGATACGCAGTATTTT
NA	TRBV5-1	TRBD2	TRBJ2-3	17	CASSSLAGGSYTDTQYF	TGCGCCAGCAGCTCACTAGCGGGAGGGTCATACACAGATACGCAGTATTTT
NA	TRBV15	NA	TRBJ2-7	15	CATSTLPGGPYEQYF	TGTGCCACCAGCACGTTGCCCGGGGGGCCCTACGAGCAGTACTTC
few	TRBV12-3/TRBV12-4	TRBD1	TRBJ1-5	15	CASSLGQGANQPQHF	TGTGCCAGCAGTCTCGGACAGGGGGCCAATCAGCCCCAGCATTTT
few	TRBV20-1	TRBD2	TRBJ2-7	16	CSARDGGLAGLYEQYF	TGCAGTGCTAGAGATGGCGGACTAGCGGGGCTCTACGAGCAGTACTTC
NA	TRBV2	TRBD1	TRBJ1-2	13	CASRGQGGGGYTF	TGTGCCAGCAGAGGACAGGGCGGCGGCGGCTACACCTTC
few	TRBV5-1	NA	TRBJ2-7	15	CASSLERGTSYEQYF	TGCGCCAGCAGCTTGGAAAGGGGGACGAGTTACGAGCAGTACTTC
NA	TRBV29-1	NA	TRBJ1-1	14	CSVEDRGRNTEAFF	TGCAGCGTTGAAGATCGTGGCCGGAACACTGAAGCTTTCTTT
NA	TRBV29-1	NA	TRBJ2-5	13	CSVDRTTGETQYF	TGCAGCGTTGATCGGACGACGGGGGAGACCCAGTACTTC
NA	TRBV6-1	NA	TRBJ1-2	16	CASADLGRNPNYGYTF	TGTGCCAGCGCAGATTTGGGACGAAACCCAAACTATGGCTACACCTTC
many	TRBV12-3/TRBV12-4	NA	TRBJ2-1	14	CASSLAQGNNEQFF	TGTGCCAGCAGTTTAGCTCAGGGGAACAATGAGCAGTTCTTC